This T cell receptor beta chain was sequenced in a study of metastatic and nonmetastatic thyroid tumors (dated by TCRdb to 2020 to 2022). Looking at the study overall: Repertoires were compared across peripheral blood and tumor or nodule tissue samples from malignant and benign thyroid patients. The full study reports these points: In both blood and tumor samples, malignant tumors were reported to have significantly higher TCR beta diversity than benign nodules.

No treatment had been received by any patient before thyroid surgery. Patient clinical samples collected from about 2012 to 2018 were retrospectively analysed using T-cell receptor beta sequencing. This clone is termed medium-sized (0.01 to 0.1%). The target of this receptor is not known. No base qualities exist here, and no much larger clone lies one base off it. Per the germline V gene (reference sequence), DFQATT is the CDR1 and SNEGSKA is the CDR2. Between the V and J ends, shortened by 5 bases and 4 bases respectively, the junction contains 20 bases. Its CDR3 holds 15 amino acids, cysteine through phenylalanine. Left in the record is the CDR3 DNA by itself, 45 bases read in frame from the first base. The protocol used for the library was PCR. TCRdb shows the sequencer as Illumina HiSeq 4000. The TCR beta-chain CDR3 region of each patient was profiled by high-throughput sequencing. Turning to the authors' computational methods: CDR3 differences across clinicopathological groups were used to build a classifier for discriminating distant-metastatic papillary thyroid cancer patients. To measure repertoire diversity the researchers used the Shannon index, while the Morisita-Horn index served to gauge how similar the tumor and blood repertoires were. TCRdb ran its own pipeline on the public reads, namely fastp trimming at Q25 and MiXCR clone calling, and kept in-frame beta chains. These V and J calls derive from TCRdb rather than the authors' analysis. The sample has roughly 6,900 clones on record, 25% to 30% of them singletons. Together, the top ten hold roughly 15% of the sample.

What was sequenced was adjacent normal tissue. This TCR was sampled from a male donor with papillary thyroid cancer or a benign thyroid nodule (not recorded which). Some clones in this sample may be carry-over from other donors' samples. This receptor chain uses TRBV20-1 and TRBJ1-1; no confident D gene assignment can be made. The sequenced DNA: TGCAGTGCTCGTCGTGATCAAGGGCCAGGCACTGAAGCTTTCTTT. Its product reads: CSARRDQGPGTEAFF.